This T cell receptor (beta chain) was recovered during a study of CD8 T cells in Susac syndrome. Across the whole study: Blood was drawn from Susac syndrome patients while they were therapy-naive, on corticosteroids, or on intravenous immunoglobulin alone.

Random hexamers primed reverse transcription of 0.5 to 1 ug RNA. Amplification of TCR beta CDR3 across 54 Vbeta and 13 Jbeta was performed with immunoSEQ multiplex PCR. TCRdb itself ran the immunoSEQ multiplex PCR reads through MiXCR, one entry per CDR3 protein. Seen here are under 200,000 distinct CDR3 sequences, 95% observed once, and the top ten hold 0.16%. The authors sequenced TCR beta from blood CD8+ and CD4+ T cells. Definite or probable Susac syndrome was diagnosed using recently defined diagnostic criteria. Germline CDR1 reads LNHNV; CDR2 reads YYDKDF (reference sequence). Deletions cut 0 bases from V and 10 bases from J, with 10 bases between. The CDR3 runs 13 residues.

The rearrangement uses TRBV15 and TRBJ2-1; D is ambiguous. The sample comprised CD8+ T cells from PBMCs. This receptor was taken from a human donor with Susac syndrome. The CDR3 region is CATSRELSGEQFF. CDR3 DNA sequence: TGTGCCACCAGCAGAGAACTATCCGGGGAGCAGTTCTTC.